The 20 T cell receptor beta chains below all came from one sample that was sequenced in a study of cytomegalovirus exposure and HLA in healthy donors. The repertoire was sequenced with immunoSEQ multiplex PCR; TCRdb's copy has only in-frame clones and lacks some. The table lists 160,000 or so clones, about 82% of them singletons, with about 2.1% in the top ten. The sequencing sample was made of PBMCs. The receptors come from a man aged 30 to 39 in good health and CMV-seropositive.

The V call is TRBV6-1, the J call TRBJ2-3; D ambiguous. The ends were cut back, 10 bases at V and 2 bases at J, with 13 bases in the middle. CDR1 and CDR2 from the germline V gene are MNHNS and SASEGT. This CDR3 comprises 13 residues. CDR3 loop: CATIYPFTDTQYF. The CDR3 bases are TGTGCCACGATCTACCCTTTCACAGATACGCAGTATTTT.

The chain employs TRBV7-2 and TRBJ2-1; tentative D call: TRBD1 (5 bases). The V and J ends lost 2 bases and 10 bases respectively, with 6 bases between them. Per the germline V gene, CDR1 is SGHTA and CDR2 is FQGNSA. The CDR3 contains 11 residues. The CDR3 region is CASSLWGEQFF. The CDR3 nucleotides read TGTGCCAGCAGCTTATGGGGCGAGCAGTTCTTC.

V is TRBV7-9 and J is TRBJ1-1, with 10 bases fitting TRBD1. V lost 2 bases, J lost 0 bases, and 12 bases stayed unmatched. Germline V lookup: CDR1 SEHNR, CDR2 FQNEAQ (reference sequence). CDR3 length equals 19 residues. CDR3 sequence: CASSLRGDRGWAMNTEAFF. DNA for the CDR3: TGTGCCAGCAGCTTAAGGGGGGACAGGGGATGGGCCATGAACACTGAAGCTTTCTTT.

This rearrangement joins TRBV7-3 to TRBJ2-1; TRBD2 is a possible D gene (5 bases). The CDR3 runs to 16 residues. CDR1 and CDR2 (germline): SGHTA, FQGTGA. Between the trimmed V and J ends, which lost 2 bases and 6 bases, there was a span of 17 bases. CDR3 coding DNA: TGTGCCAGCAGCTTAGGGTCGGAGGTCGGTCTCAATGAGCAGTTCTTC. This sequence encodes CASSLGSEVGLNEQFF.

The chain is built from TRBV19 and TRBJ1-1, with TRBD1 matching over 10 bases. The junction had 3 bases not matched to a gene; V was cut back by 7 bases and J by 10 bases. This CDR3 has 11 residues. CDR1 and CDR2 from the germline V gene are LNHDA and SQIVND (reference sequence). The CDR3 coding sequence is TGTGCCAGTACCCGACAGGGGGCAGCTTTCTTT. This codes for CASTRQGAAFF.

This clone was seen just once. CDR3 loop: CATTAGGYYNEQFF. The CDR3 coding sequence is TGTGCCACAACAGCGGGGGGCTATTACAATGAGCAGTTCTTC. The V and J genes are TRBV15 and TRBJ2-1, with 9 bases matching TRBD2. CDR3 length: 14 residues. CDR1 and CDR2 (germline): LNHNV, YYDKDF (reference sequence). Trimming took 9 bases from V and 4 from J; bases not matched to a gene: 7. The whole variable domain, filled in from reference TRBV15 and TRBJ2-1, reads DAMVIQNPRYQVTQFGKPVTLSCSQTLNHNVMYWYQQKSSQAPKLLFHYYDKDFNNEADTPDNFQSRRPNTSFCFLDIRSPGLGDTAMYLCATTAGGYYNEQFFGPGTRLTVL.

V usage is TRBV12-5 and J usage is TRBJ1-1, with D possibly TRBD1 on 5 matching bases. Germline values: CDR1 LGHNT, CDR2 FRNRAP. The V gene lost 1 base and the J gene lost 11 bases, with 14 bases spanning the gap. The CDR3 runs 13 residues. In DNA, the CDR3 is TGTGCTAGTGGTTTGGCGCAGGGAGGTCTGGCTTTCTTT. Its translation: CASGLAQGGLAFF.

The V call is TRBV10-3, the J call TRBJ2-7; unclear D gene. Trimming left V 0 bases short and J 6 bases short, with 12 bases between. CDR1 ENHRY and CDR2 SYGVKD come from the germline V gene. The CDR3 sequence is 14 residues long. In DNA, the CDR3 is TGTGCCATCAGTGAGTCGACTCAGTGGAGCGAGCAGTACTTC. Amino acid sequence: CAISESTQWSEQYF.

This clone appeared once. The chain joins TRBV4-1 to TRBJ2-1; TRBD2 matches 8 bases. The CDR3 covers 15 residues. Germline trimming cut 4 bases from V and 4 bases from J; bases unmatched to any gene: 6. Germline-derived CDR1 and CDR2 are MGHRA and YSYEKL. The CDR3 spells CASSPSGGSYNEQFF. CDR3 sequence (DNA): TGCGCCAGCAGCCCGAGCGGGGGATCATACAATGAGCAGTTCTTC.

This clone has only one observation. This chain joins TRBV7-2 and TRBJ1-1; 8 bases line up with TRBD1. J gave up 0 bases and V 5 bases, and 8 bases lay outside the gene matches. This CDR3 has 16 residues. Germline V gene data show CDR1 as SGHTA and CDR2 as FQGNSA. DNA for the CDR3: TGTGCCAGCAGCCCGAACCAGGGGGCTTTGAACACTGAAGCTTTCTTT. It translates to CASSPNQGALNTEAFF.

V gene TRBV27 combines with J gene TRBJ1-4; the match to TRBD1 covers 8 bases. The V segment lost 5 bases and the J segment 8 bases; nucleotides outside the gene matches: 10. CDR1 and CDR2 (germline): MNHEY, SMNVEV (reference sequence). CDR3 length: 15 residues. The CDR3 protein is CASSIITGGREKLFF. CDR3 sequence (DNA): TGTGCCAGCAGTATAATCACAGGGGGTCGGGAAAAACTGTTTTTT.

CDR3 coding DNA: TGTGCCAGCAGCGGGGGACTAGCGGTGAACACCGGGGAGCTGTTTTTT. Translated, it gives CASSGGLAVNTGELFF. This sequence joins TRBV7-6 and TRBJ2-2; TRBD2 matches at 11 bases. The V segment lost 5 bases and the J segment 1 base; nucleotides outside the gene matches: 3. Germline V lookup: CDR1 SGHVS, CDR2 FNYEAQ. The CDR3 length is 16 residues.

The chain combines TRBV7-9 with TRBJ2-5; possible D gene TRBD2, 5 bases. CDR1 is SEHNR and CDR2 is FQNEAQ in the germline V gene (reference sequence). With 10 bases removed from V and 5 bases from J, the gap between germline ends came to 17 bases. The CDR3 has 13 residues. The CDR3 spells CATPRGSLETQYF. The CDR3 bases are TGTGCCACCCCCCGGGGTTCTTTGGAGACCCAGTACTTC.

This sequence joins TRBV11-2 and TRBJ1-2; D possibly corresponds to TRBD1 (5 bases). CDR3 length equals 15 residues. The germline V gene has CDR1 SGHAT and CDR2 FQNNGV. Trimming took off 5 bases at V and 3 bases at J, with 16 bases between the two ends. The CDR3 DNA sequence: TGTGCCAGCAGCCAGGAGCTCGACAGACACTATGGCTACACCTTC. Translation: CASSQELDRHYGYTF.

This clone showed up just a few times. The V gene is TRBV6-5, the J gene TRBJ1-1; D unresolved. The V end was cut by 10 bases, the J end by 4 bases, with 10 bases between. The germline V gene encodes CDR1 MNHEY and CDR2 SVGAGI. CDR3 length equals 11 residues. The CDR3 bases are TGTGCCATAGAGAGTGGCACTGAAGCTTTCTTT. It codes for CAIESGTEAFF.

The chain is built from TRBV6-5 and TRBJ1-2; D is uncertain. CDR3 size: 15 residues. From germline, CDR1 is MNHEY and CDR2 SVGAGI. Between the trimmed V and J ends, which lost 10 bases and 0 bases, there was a span of 18 bases. The CDR3 sequence: CAIPIRHPSNYGYTF. CDR3 DNA: TGTGCCATCCCGATCCGACATCCGTCTAACTATGGCTACACCTTC.

The J gene is TRBJ2-5, the V gene TRBV5-1, with 10 bases fitting TRBD2. The CDR3 extends over 15 amino acids. With 0 bases clipped from V and 5 bases from J, the junction kept 4 bases outside the gene matches. Germline assignment: CDR1 SGHRS and CDR2 YFSETQ. The CDR3: CASSLVLAGVETQYF. The DNA for the CDR3 is TGCGCCAGCAGCTTGGTCCTAGCGGGGGTTGAGACCCAGTACTTC. Full variable domain (rest looked up from reference TRBV5-1 and TRBJ2-5): KAGVTQTPRYLIKTRGQQVTLSCSPISGHRSVSWYQQTPGQGLQFLFEYFSETQRNKGNFPGRFSGRQFSNSRSEMNVSTLELGDSALYLCASSLVLAGVETQYFGPGTRLLVL.

This chain links TRBV6-5 with TRBJ2-7, with a possible D match to TRBD1 (6 bases). This CDR3 has 13 residues. Trimming cost V 4 bases and J 0 bases, with 7 bases left between them. The germline V gene has CDR1 MNHEY and CDR2 SVGAGI. The CDR3 nucleotides read TGTGCCAGCAGTTGGGGGCACTCCTACGAGCAGTACTTC. Protein sequence: CASSWGHSYEQYF.

The chain links TRBV7-9 to TRBJ1-1; D remains ambiguous. Deletions cut 2 bases from V and 4 bases from J, with 11 bases between. The length of the CDR3 is 14 residues. Germline-derived CDR1 and CDR2 are SEHNR and FQNEAQ (reference sequence). The DNA for the CDR3 is TGTGCCAGCAGCTTAAATTCCCAGGCCACTGAAGCTTTCTTT. Translation: CASSLNSQATEAFF.

The V call is TRBV9, the J call TRBJ2-5; the match to TRBD2 covers 10 bases. The CDR3 loop spans 14 amino acids. Germline lookup yields CDR1 SGDLS and CDR2 YYNGEE. V was clipped by 4 bases and J by 3 bases; unmatched bases: 3. In DNA, the CDR3 is TGTGCCAGCAGCAATCTAGCGGGGGAAGAGACCCAGTACTTC. Protein sequence: CASSNLAGEETQYF.